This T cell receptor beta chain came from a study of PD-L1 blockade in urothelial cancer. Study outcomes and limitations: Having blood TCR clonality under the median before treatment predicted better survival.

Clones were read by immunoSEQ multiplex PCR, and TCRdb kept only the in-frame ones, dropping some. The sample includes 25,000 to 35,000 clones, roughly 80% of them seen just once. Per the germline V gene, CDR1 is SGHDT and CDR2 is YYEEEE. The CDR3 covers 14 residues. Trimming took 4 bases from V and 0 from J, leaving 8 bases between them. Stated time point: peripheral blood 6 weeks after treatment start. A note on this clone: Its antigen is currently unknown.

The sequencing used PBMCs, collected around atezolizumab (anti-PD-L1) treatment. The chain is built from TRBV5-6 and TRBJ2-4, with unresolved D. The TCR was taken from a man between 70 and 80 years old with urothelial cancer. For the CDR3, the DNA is TGTGCCAGCAGCCAACTGAAAGCCAAAAACATTCAGTACTTC. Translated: CASSQLKAKNIQYF.